These T cell receptor beta chains were read from a single sample in a study of blood T cell repertoires in COVID-19. The protocol was immunoSEQ multiplex PCR, while the TCRdb copy is restricted to in-frame clones and leaves out a portion. The table records approximately 210,000 clones, 70% to 90% of them present only once. The sample consisted of PBMCs or T cells enriched from blood (not recorded which). These receptors all come from a woman under 30 who had recovered from COVID-19. CDR3s include the opening cysteine and the closing phenylalanine or tryptophan. Each record gives: V gene, clone size, J gene, D gene, CDR3 protein, CDR3 DNA. A D gene is named only where the DNA matches it firmly. The listing skips clone size in some rows; elsewhere it reads once, few, many or a size class.

TRBV15	.	TRBJ1-5	.	CAIATGGSDSNQPQHF	TGTGCCATAGCCACGGGAGGAAGTGATAGCAATCAGCCCCAGCATTTT
TRBV24-1	.	TRBJ2-1	TRBD2	CATSDFLLAGNEQFF	TGTGCCACCAGTGATTTCCTCCTAGCGGGTAATGAGCAGTTCTTC
TRBV6-1	.	TRBJ1-2	.	CASSEGEGYGYTF	TGTGCCAGCAGTGAAGGCGAGGGCTATGGCTACACCTTC
TRBV4-1	.	TRBJ2-2	.	CASSRTRGSMDGELFF	TGCGCCAGCAGCCGAACCAGGGGCTCGATGGACGGGGAGCTGTTTTTT
TRBV11-2	.	TRBJ2-1	.	CASSLDVRSGSYNEQFF	TGTGCCAGCAGCTTAGACGTCCGCTCGGGCTCCTACAATGAGCAGTTCTTC
TRBV5-1	.	TRBJ2-7	TRBD2	CASSLQRGAYEQYF	TGCGCCAGCAGCTTGCAGCGGGGGGCCTACGAGCAGTACTTC
TRBV11-2	few	TRBJ2-7	.	CASSLVGTSPLEQYF	TGTGCCAGCAGCTTAGTTGGGACATCCCCCCTCGAGCAGTACTTC
TRBV7-7	.	TRBJ2-5	TRBD1	CASSVGTGGQETQYF	TGTGCCAGCAGCGTCGGGACAGGGGGACAAGAGACCCAGTACTTC
TRBV24-1	.	TRBJ1-2	.	CATSVRGDGYTF	TGTGCCACCAGTGTTAGGGGCGATGGCTACACCTTC
TRBV9	.	TRBJ1-1	TRBD1	CASSSGGNTEAFF	TGTGCCAGCAGTTCAGGGGGGAACACTGAAGCTTTCTTT
TRBV6-5	.	TRBJ1-6	.	CATSNREGNSPLHF	TGTGCCACCAGCAACAGGGAGGGGAATTCACCCCTCCACTTT
TRBV5-1	.	TRBJ2-3	.	CASRRGGSTDTQYF	TGCGCCAGTCGGAGAGGGGGAAGCACAGATACGCAGTATTTT
TRBV5-1	.	TRBJ2-3	.	CASSLRRADDEVDTQYF	TGCGCCAGCAGCCTACGGAGGGCAGACGATGAGGTAGATACGCAGTATTTT
TRBV28	many	TRBJ1-3	.	CASREAGASGNTIYF	TGTGCCAGCCGGGAGGCAGGGGCGTCTGGAAACACCATATATTTT
TRBV25-1	.	TRBJ2-1	TRBD1	CASSRHRDRSYNEQFF	TGTGCCAGCAGTAGGCACCGGGACAGGTCTTACAATGAGCAGTTCTTC
TRBV5-8	once	TRBJ1-5	.	CASSLAGGYNQPQHF	TGTGCCAGCAGCTTGGCGGGGGGGTATAATCAGCCCCAGCATTTT
TRBV11-3	.	TRBJ1-2	.	CASSLWQIYGYTF	TGTGCCAGCAGCTTATGGCAGATCTATGGCTACACCTTC
TRBV27	few	TRBJ2-6	TRBD2	CASSSDGGTGANVLTF	TGTGCCAGCAGTTCCGACGGGGGGACTGGGGCCAACGTCCTGACTTTC
TRBV24-1	.	TRBJ2-7	.	CATSEGTSYEQYF	TGTGCCACCAGTGAAGGGACATCCTACGAGCAGTACTTC
TRBV7-9	.	TRBJ2-1	.	CASLKSSAPTSPSYNEQFF	TGTGCCAGCTTAAAAAGTTCTGCGCCCACTAGCCCTTCCTACAATGAGCAGTTCTTC
TRBV2	.	TRBJ1-4	TRBD1	CASSLTGGNEKLFF	TGTGCCAGCAGTTTGACAGGGGGTAATGAAAAACTGTTTTTT
TRBV24-1	once	TRBJ1-2	TRBD1	CATRESGTGGLGYTF	TGTGCCACCAGAGAGTCGGGGACAGGGGGCTTAGGCTACACCTTC